A single sample is the source of the 31 T cell receptor beta chains below, sequenced in a study of cytomegalovirus exposure and HLA in healthy donors. With 60 Vbeta and 13 Jbeta primers, the PCR was carried out. Profiled with immunoSEQ multiplex PCR; TCRdb holds only in-frame clones, not every one. This table holds some 110,000 clones. The sample taken for sequencing was PBMCs. These receptors all stem from a man aged 35 to 55 in good health and CMV-seropositive.

The CDR3: CASSDRLAGTYEQYF. CDR3 bases: TGCGCCAGCAGCGACCGACTAGCGGGTACCTACGAGCAGTACTTC. V gene TRBV5-1 combines with J gene TRBJ2-7; 10 nucleotides match TRBD2. The CDR3 contains 15 residues. Germline loops: CDR1 SGHRS, CDR2 YFSETQ. V shed 4 bases and J 2 bases; nucleotides not matched to a gene: 6.

This rearrangement joins TRBV7-9 to TRBJ2-2; TRBD1 matches 8 bases. This CDR3 spans 16 amino acids. Germline V gives CDR1 SEHNR, CDR2 FQNEAQ (reference sequence). Trimming took 3 bases from V and 4 from J; bases not matched to a gene: 7. For the CDR3, the DNA is TGTGCCAGCAGCTTGAGACAGGGGTTGAGCACCGGGGAGCTGTTTTTT. Protein product: CASSLRQGLSTGELFF.

This rearrangement joins TRBV19 to TRBJ2-3, with TRBD2 matching 14 bases. Per the germline V gene, CDR1 is LNHDA and CDR2 is SQIVND (reference sequence). V dropped 8 bases and J dropped 5; count of bases not matched to a gene: 0. CDR3 length: 13 residues. The CDR3 region has the DNA TGTGCCAGTGGGACTAGCGGGAGAGATACGCAGTATTTT. Its protein product is CASGTSGRDTQYF.

The chain recombines TRBV5-1 with TRBJ2-7; D is perhaps TRBD2 (5 bases). In germline, CDR1 is SGHRS, CDR2 YFSETQ. This CDR3 has 14 residues. V lost 6 bases, J lost 5 bases, and 18 bases lay in between. DNA for the CDR3: TGCGCCAGCAAGGAAGGACCAGAGGGCCACGAGCAGTACTTC. This gives the protein CASKEGPEGHEQYF.

This chain connects TRBV6-5 to TRBJ2-1; D gene uncertain. The CDR3 consists of 14 residues. Germline CDR1 reads MNHEY; CDR2 reads SVGAGI. Trimming took 2 bases from V and 8 from J, leaving 13 bases between them. CDR3 sequence (DNA): TGTGCCAGCAGTTACGGGCCTTCGCTGGATGAGCAGTTCTTC. It specifies CASSYGPSLDEQFF.

The rearrangement links TRBV27 to TRBJ2-5; D is undetermined. In germline, CDR1 is MNHEY, CDR2 SMNVEV (reference sequence). The CDR3 spans 15 residues. Trimming cost V 2 bases and J 2 bases, with 12 bases left between them. The CDR3 DNA reads TGTGCCAGCAGTTTAAGTTACAGCCGACAAGAGACCCAGTACTTC. Protein: CASSLSYSRQETQYF.

J is TRBJ2-7 and V is TRBV6-5; 14 bases are shared with TRBD2. Looked up from germline, CDR1 is MNHEY and CDR2 is SVGAGI. CDR3 size: 15 residues. V lost 0 bases to trimming and J lost 7 bases; unmatched junction nucleotides: 2. CDR3 amino acids: CASSYSTSGREEQYF. The CDR3 DNA is TGTGCCAGCAGTTACTCGACTAGCGGGAGGGAGGAGCAGTACTTC.

V and J are TRBV19 and TRBJ2-1; 12 nucleotides line up with TRBD2. V trimming: 5 bases; J trimming: 1 base; junction bases outside the gene matches: 3. Looked up from germline, CDR1 is LNHDA and CDR2 is SQIVND (reference sequence). The CDR3 has 16 residues. The CDR3: CASSLTSGSSYNEQFF. The CDR3 region has the DNA TGTGCCAGTAGTCTGACTAGCGGGAGTTCCTACAATGAGCAGTTCTTC.

The genes are TRBV19 and TRBJ2-2, with D perhaps matching TRBD2 (5 bases). V lost 0 bases and J 5 bases, leaving 7 bases between the germline ends. Germline CDR1 and CDR2: LNHDA and SQIVND (reference sequence). The CDR3 spans 14 residues. As DNA, the CDR3 is TGTGCCAGTAGTATAGATTCGGGAACCGGGGAGCTGTTTTTT. Translated: CASSIDSGTGELFF. The full variable domain, with the rest looked up from reference TRBV19 and TRBJ2-2, is DGGITQSPKYLFRKEGQNVTLSCEQNLNHDAMYWYRQDPGQGLRLIYYSQIVNDFQKGDIAEGYSVSREKKESFPLTVTSAQKNPTAFYLCASSIDSGTGELFFGEGSRLTVL.

This chain connects TRBV5-1 to TRBJ2-5; 7 nucleotides match TRBD1. V dropped 4 bases and J dropped 5; count of bases not matched to a gene: 2. This CDR3 has 12 amino acids. CDR1 is SGHRS and CDR2 is YFSETQ in the germline V gene. Here the CDR3 DNA reads TGCGCCAGCAGCCCGACAGGGGAGACCCAGTACTTC. Translating gives CASSPTGETQYF.

The chain couples TRBV6-5 to TRBJ1-4, with D hard to call. Looked up from germline, CDR1 is MNHEY and CDR2 is SVGAGI. With 6 bases removed from V and 5 bases from J, the gap between germline ends came to 16 bases. The CDR3 contains 15 residues. The CDR3 DNA is TGTGCCAGCAGAATCGTGGCGGTAGGAAATGAAAAACTGTTTTTT. Translating gives CASRIVAVGNEKLFF.

The chain joins TRBV5-8 to TRBJ1-5; no clear D. Germline V gene data show CDR1 as SGHTS and CDR2 as YDEGEE. Trimming shortened V by 0 bases and J by 1 base, and 8 bases separated the two germline ends. This CDR3 is built from 15 residues. DNA for the CDR3: TGTGCCAGCAGCTTGGACCGGTTGAGCAATCAGCCCCAGCATTTT. This encodes CASSLDRLSNQPQHF. Full variable domain (rest looked up from reference TRBV5-8 and TRBJ1-5): EAGVTQSPTHLIKTRGQQATLRCSPISGHTSVYWYQQALGLGLQFLLWYDEGEERNRGNFPPRFSGRQFPNYSSELNVNALELEDSALYLCASSLDRLSNQPQHFGDGTRLSIL.

This rearrangement joins TRBV10-1 to TRBJ2-7, with D possibly matching TRBD2 (7 bases). This CDR3 contains 16 residues. Germline CDR1 reads WNHNN; CDR2 reads SYGVQD (reference sequence). Trimming shortened V by 6 bases and J by 4 bases, and 22 bases separated the two germline ends. The CDR3 DNA reads TGCGCCAGCAGCGACCACCGTCTGGGAGGGGGGTACGAGCAGTACTTC. Translated: CASSDHRLGGGYEQYF.

DNA for the CDR3: TGTGCCTGGAGTGTACCCGGCACAGGGAACACTGAAGCTTTCTTT. Translation gives CAWSVPGTGNTEAFF. The rearrangement uses TRBV30 and TRBJ1-1, with a tentative D call TRBD1 (5 bases). The germline V and J ends were trimmed by 0 bases and 1 base, with 12 bases remaining between them. Germline values: CDR1 GTSNPN, CDR2 SVGIG (reference sequence). The CDR3 consists of 15 residues.

In regard to this clone: This specimen includes other DNA sequences encoding the same CDR3. This chain connects TRBV5-6 to TRBJ2-7, with 8 bases lining up with TRBD2. With V trimmed by 7 bases and J by 7 bases, 13 bases remained unmatched. Germline loops: CDR1 SGHDT, CDR2 YYEEEE. CDR3 length equals 14 residues. CDR3 sequence: CASGLAPPLGEQYF. As DNA, the CDR3 is TGTGCCAGCGGACTAGCCCCTCCCTTGGGTGAGCAGTACTTC.

V gene TRBV28 combines with J gene TRBJ2-7; D remains unclear. The CDR3 is 12 amino acids. Between the trimmed V and J ends, which lost 6 bases and 8 bases, there was a span of 14 bases. The germline CDR1 and CDR2 sequences are MDHEN and SYDVKM. DNA of the CDR3: TGTGCCAGCAGCCTTATCCAAGCGCAGCAGTACTTC. Translation gives CASSLIQAQQYF.

The V call is TRBV25-1, the J call TRBJ2-7, with 7 bases fitting TRBD2. This CDR3 contains 14 residues. CDR1 and CDR2 (germline): MGHDK, SYGVNS. Losses at the gene ends were 2 bases for V and 7 bases for J; bases not matched to a gene: 8. The CDR3 DNA sequence: TGTGCCAGCAGTGAAATTTTTAGCGGGCAGGAGCAGTACTTC. Translating gives CASSEIFSGQEQYF.

The chain carries TRBV11-3 and TRBJ2-2; perhaps TRBD1 as D (6 bases). V was pared by 5 bases and J by 7 bases, with 20 bases between. The CDR3 is 16 residues long. Germline assignment: CDR1 SGHNT and CDR2 YENEEA. This CDR3 is CASSRRSGVAGGELFF. The CDR3 region has the DNA TGTGCCAGCAGCCGGCGATCAGGGGTGGCGGGCGGGGAGCTGTTTTTT. The full variable domain, rest sourced from reference TRBV11-3 and TRBJ2-2, is EAGVVQSPRYKIIEKKQPVAFWCNPISGHNTLYWYLQNLGQGPELLIRYENEEAVDDSQLPKDRFSAERLKGVDSTLKIQPAELGDSAVYLCASSRRSGVAGGELFFGEGSRLTVL.

V usage is TRBV7-2 and J usage is TRBJ1-1; D call uncertain. V lost 0 bases to trimming and J lost 7 bases, with 9 bases between them. Germline V gene lookup returns CDR1 SGHTA and CDR2 FQGNSA. The CDR3 totals 13 residues. For the CDR3, the DNA is TGTGCCAGCAGCTTAGCGCAGAAGTATGAAGCTTTCTTT. It is translated as CASSLAQKYEAFF.

The genes are TRBV7-3 and TRBJ2-3, with 11 positions matching TRBD2. The ends lost 2 bases at V and 4 bases at J; junction bases unmatched: 5. CDR1 and CDR2 from the germline V gene are SGHTA and FQGTGA. This CDR3 contains 16 residues. CDR3 sequence: CASSLRSGRAADTQYF. The CDR3 DNA sequence: TGTGCCAGCAGCTTACGTAGCGGGAGGGCCGCAGATACGCAGTATTTT. The whole variable domain, remainder taken from reference TRBV7-3 and TRBJ2-3, is GAGVSQTPSNKVTEKGKYVELRCDPISGHTALYWYRQSLGQGPEFLIYFQGTGAADDSGLPNDRFFAVRPEGSVSTLKIQRTERGDSAVYLCASSLRSGRAADTQYFGPGTRLTVL.

CDR3 sequence (DNA): TGTGCCAGCGGGGTGGGACTAGCGATGTGGGAAGAGCAGTTCTTC. Translation: CASGVGLAMWEEQFF. The chain combines TRBV7-8 with TRBJ2-1; 10 nucleotides agree with TRBD2. The germline V gene has CDR1 SGHVS and CDR2 FQNEAQ. Trimming took 8 bases from V and 10 from J; bases not matched to a gene: 14. The CDR3 spans 15 residues.

V is TRBV2 and J is TRBJ2-3; TRBD2 agrees at 12 bases. Germline trimming cut 8 bases from V and 2 bases from J; bases unmatched to any gene: 5. Germline V gene data show CDR1 as SNHLY and CDR2 as FYNNEI. The CDR3 loop spans 15 amino acids. As DNA, the CDR3 is TGTGCCAGCTTTCTAGCGGGAGGGCCCACAGATACGCAGTATTTT. This sequence encodes CASFLAGGPTDTQYF.

V usage is TRBV13 and J usage is TRBJ2-1; 10 bases fit TRBD2. This CDR3 has 15 residues. Germline CDR1 and CDR2: PRHDT and FYEKMQ (reference sequence). The J segment lost 10 bases and the V segment lost 5 bases, leaving 11 bases of the junction unmatched. The CDR3 nucleotides read TGTGCCAGCAGCCCAGGACTAGCGGCGCAGGGGGAGCAGTTCTTC. Translating it yields CASSPGLAAQGEQFF. Full variable domain (outside the CDR3, taken from reference TRBV13 and TRBJ2-1): AAGVIQSPRHLIKEKRETATLKCYPIPRHDTVYWYQQGPGQDPQFLISFYEKMQSDKGSIPDRFSAQQFSDYHSELNMSSLELGDSALYFCASSPGLAAQGEQFFGPGTRLTVL.

This chain links TRBV29-1 with TRBJ2-4; 7 nucleotides line up with TRBD2. From germline, CDR1 is SQVTM and CDR2 ANQGSEA. The CDR3 is 13 residues long. In nucleotides, the CDR3 is TGCAGTGGGGGGGGACTAGCCAAAAACATTCAGTACTTC. Translation: CSGGGLAKNIQYF.

V is TRBV5-4 and J is TRBJ1-2; D may be TRBD1 (5 bases). Between the trimmed V and J ends, which lost 0 bases and 6 bases, there was a span of 15 bases. This CDR3 has 15 residues. CDR1 is SGHNT and CDR2 is YYREEE in the germline V gene (reference sequence). CDR3 sequence (DNA): TGTGCCAGCAGCTTGGCCGCGGGGGGGGGTCATGGCTACACCTTC. It is translated as CASSLAAGGGHGYTF.

The gene calls are TRBV14 and TRBJ2-1; 9 nucleotides line up with TRBD2. Germline V lookup: CDR1 SGHDN, CDR2 FVKESK. The V and J ends lost 5 bases and 7 bases, in that order; junction bases with no gene match: 18. CDR3 length: 18 amino acids. Here the CDR3 reads CASSTWTGKREDLNEQFF. CDR3 coding DNA: TGTGCCAGCAGCACATGGACAGGCAAGCGGGAGGACCTAAATGAGCAGTTCTTC.

The J gene is TRBJ2-1, the V gene TRBV7-3, with 7 positions matching TRBD2. Germline V gives CDR1 SGHTA, CDR2 FQGTGA. The CDR3 has 14 residues. J lost 7 bases, V lost 0 bases, and 3 bases had no gene match. Here the CDR3 reads CASSLTGGPNEQFF. CDR3 DNA: TGTGCCAGCAGCTTAACGGGAGGGCCGAATGAGCAGTTCTTC.

The genes are TRBV30 and TRBJ1-1, with 9 bases lining up with TRBD1. This CDR3 spans 17 amino acids. From germline, CDR1 is GTSNPN and CDR2 SVGIG (reference sequence). CDR3 sequence reads: CAIPVGDRVDPNTEAFF. Here the CDR3 DNA reads TGTGCGATTCCAGTCGGGGACAGGGTGGACCCGAACACTGAAGCTTTCTTT.

The V gene is TRBV7-9, the J gene TRBJ1-6, with D maybe TRBD1 (5 bases). The CDR3 is 12 residues long. CDR1 is SEHNR and CDR2 is FQNEAQ in the germline V gene (reference sequence). With 10 bases removed from V and 7 bases from J, the gap between germline ends came to 11 bases. The CDR3 protein is CATGHTNSPLHF. The CDR3 region has the DNA TGTGCCACAGGACACACCAATTCACCCCTCCACTTT.

The V call is TRBV7-9, the J call TRBJ1-1; tentative D call: TRBD1 (5 bases). This CDR3 has 13 amino acids. The V end lost 1 base, the J end lost 3 bases, and 6 bases lay between the germline ends. In germline, CDR1 is SEHNR, CDR2 FQNEAQ (reference sequence). CDR3 nucleotides: TGTGCCAGCAGCTTAGAGGGGCACACTGAAGCTTTCTTT. The encoded protein is CASSLEGHTEAFF.

With respect to this clone: This same CDR3 is encoded by further DNA sequences in the sample. The chain carries TRBV28 and TRBJ2-2; 8 nucleotides match TRBD1. The V gene's germline CDR1 is MDHEN and CDR2 SYDVKM. The V gene end was trimmed by 3 bases and the J gene end by 1 base; junction bases not matched to a gene: 1. The CDR3 spans 15 residues. The CDR3 region has the DNA TGTGCCAGCAGTTTCGGGACAGGGAACACCGGGGAGCTGTTTTTT. It codes for CASSFGTGNTGELFF. The full variable domain, in which reference TRBV28 and TRBJ2-2 provide the parts outside the CDR3, is DVKVTQSSRYLVKRTGEKVFLECVQDMDHENMFWYRQDPGLGLRLIYFSYDVKMKEKGDIPEGYSVSREKKERFSLILESASTNQTSMYLCASSFGTGNTGELFFGEGSRLTVL.